This is a list of T cell receptor beta chains from one sample in a study of cytomegalovirus exposure and HLA in healthy donors. The assay was immunoSEQ multiplex PCR, and TCRdb's table has in-frame clones only and misses some. The sample consists of approximately 89,000 clones, approximately 81% of them appearing once. Sequencing was carried out using PBMCs. The origin of the receptors is a man between 35 and 55 years old in good health and CMV-seropositive. The CDR3 runs from the conserved cysteine through the conserved F or W. D genes are given only for firm matches. Expanded clones get a size class; other rows say once, few or many, or leave the size out.

J gene	clone size	D gene	V gene	CDR3 DNA	CDR3 protein
TRBJ2-5	-	TRBD1	TRBV5-1	TGCGCCAGAAGGGACAGGGGGACCCAGTACTTC	CARRDRGTQYF
TRBJ2-7	medium-sized	-	TRBV2	TGTGCCAGCAGTGGTCTCCGGACACACTACGAGCAGTACTTC	CASSGLRTHYEQYF
TRBJ2-3	-	TRBD2	TRBV7-2	TGTGCCAGCAGCTTAAGGACTAGCGGGGGGGCCGCGGCAGATACGCAGTATTTT	CASSLRTSGGAAADTQYF
TRBJ2-7	-	-	TRBV7-2	TGTGCCAGCAGCTTAGAACTAGGGTCCTTCTACGAGCAGTACTTC	CASSLELGSFYEQYF
TRBJ2-5	-	-	TRBV27	TGTGCCAGCAACCGAGGGGACAATCAAGAGACCCAGTACTTC	CASNRGDNQETQYF
TRBJ1-5	-	-	TRBV12-1	TGTGCCAGCAGCACGATGACAAGACAGCCCCAGCATTTT	CASSTMTRQPQHF
TRBJ1-2	-	-	TRBV5-6	TGTGCCAGCAGCCCCCGGTGGGGAGGGAACTATGGCTACACCTTC	CASSPRWGGNYGYTF
TRBJ2-7	-	TRBD1	TRBV6-1	TGTGCCAGCAATCTGGACAGGCTCCACGAGCAGTACTTC	CASNLDRLHEQYF
TRBJ2-1	-	TRBD1	TRBV28	TGTGCCAGCAGGACCGGGACAGCGGAGCAGTTCTTC	CASRTGTAEQFF
TRBJ1-3	-	-	TRBV28	TGTGCCAGCAGCCGACTTGGAAACACCATATATTTT	CASSRLGNTIYF
TRBJ2-7	few	TRBD2	TRBV19	TGTGCCAGTAGTACGGGACTAGCGGGTTACGAGCAGTACTTC	CASSTGLAGYEQYF
TRBJ2-7	-	TRBD1	TRBV7-9	TGTGCCAGCAGCTTAGCGTTTGGACAGGGCACCTCGCAGTACTTC	CASSLAFGQGTSQYF
TRBJ1-2	-	TRBD1	TRBV5-5	TGTGCCAGCAGCACCGGACAGGGAGTATGGTATGGCTACACCTTC	CASSTGQGVWYGYTF
TRBJ1-2	-	TRBD1	TRBV5-1	TGCGCCAGCACCAGGGACAGGGAGGACTATGGCTACACCTTC	CASTRDREDYGYTF
TRBJ2-7	-	-	TRBV5-1	TGCGCCAGCAGCTTGGACGGGGTATCCTACGAGCAGTACTTC	CASSLDGVSYEQYF
TRBJ2-3	-	-	TRBV4-3	TGCGCCAGCAGCCCAGACAGTAGCACAGATACGCAGTATTTT	CASSPDSSTDTQYF
TRBJ2-3	-	TRBD2	TRBV25-1	TGTGCCAGCAGTGAGTTCGGGCGGGAGGTCACAGATACGCAGTATTTT	CASSEFGREVTDTQYF
TRBJ2-1	few	TRBD2	TRBV14	TGTGCCAGCAGCCAAACCTTACTAGCGGGAAGAGGCAATGAGCAGTTCTTC	CASSQTLLAGRGNEQFF
TRBJ2-5	-	-	TRBV5-1	TGCGCCAGCAGCTTGACAGGGCTAGAAGAGACCCAGTACTTC	CASSLTGLEETQYF
TRBJ1-4	-	-	TRBV19	TGTGCCAGTAGTATCGGTAGGGGTCGTGAAAAACTGTTTTTT	CASSIGRGREKLFF
TRBJ2-7	once	-	TRBV10-1	TGCGCCCCCCCTCGGGGGAGCCTCTACGAGCAGTACTTC	CAPPRGSLYEQYF
TRBJ2-2	-	TRBD1	TRBV7-9	TGTGCCAGCAGCTACGGGACAGGGGGAAACACCGGGGAGCTGTTTTTT	CASSYGTGGNTGELFF
TRBJ2-3	-	TRBD1	TRBV7-9	TGTGCCAGCAGCTTAGTGGGGGACAGGTCGGCGTATTTT	CASSLVGDRSAYF
TRBJ2-1	-	TRBD2	TRBV5-1	TGCGCCAGCAGCTTAACTAGCGACTACAATGAGCAGTTCTTC	CASSLTSDYNEQFF
TRBJ2-3	-	-	TRBV27	TGTGCCAGCAGTTCCCGCAGGGGCGGCACAGATACGCAGTATTTT	CASSSRRGGTDTQYF
TRBJ2-3	-	-	TRBV4-1	TGCGCCAGCAGCCAAGATACAATCGGAGCTACGCAGTATTTT	CASSQDTIGATQYF
TRBJ1-2	-	-	TRBV13	TGTGCCAGCAGCTTAGATATGGACTCTGCGGGGGGCTACACCTTC	CASSLDMDSAGGYTF
TRBJ2-1	-	-	TRBV19	TGTGCCAGTAGTATGGACTTCAGGGGCCCAAGGGAGTTCTTC	CASSMDFRGPREFF
TRBJ2-5	-	TRBD2	TRBV6-5	TGTGCCAGCAAGGTAGCGGGAGGATACCAAGAGACCCAGTACTTC	CASKVAGGYQETQYF
TRBJ1-4	-	-	TRBV2	TGTGCCAGCAGTGACTCGGGGGTGGAAAATGAAAAACTGTTTTTT	CASSDSGVENEKLFF
TRBJ1-2	-	-	TRBV5-1	TGCGCCAGCAGCTTGGTTGGGGCGGATGGCTACACCTTC	CASSLVGADGYTF
TRBJ2-7	-	-	TRBV9	TGTGCCAGCAGCGTATCCGGGACTCGGAACTACGAGCAGTACTTC	CASSVSGTRNYEQYF
TRBJ1-6	-	-	TRBV27	TGTGCCAGCAGTTTGTGGGCTTATAATTCACCCCTCCACTTT	CASSLWAYNSPLHF
TRBJ2-2	-	TRBD2	TRBV7-9	TGTGCCAGCAGCCTTACTAGCGCCGGGGAGCTGTTTTTT	CASSLTSAGELFF
TRBJ1-1	-	-	TRBV6-1	TGTGCCAGCAGTGAAAGGAAGACAACACCGACCCCTGAAGCTTTCTTT	CASSERKTTPTPEAFF
TRBJ2-5	few	-	TRBV7-3	TGTGCCAGCAGTTCCAGAAGGGGGGAGACCCAGTACTTC	CASSSRRGETQYF
TRBJ1-5	-	-	TRBV7-9	TGTGCCAGCAGCCCCGGGGGGGGTCAGCCCCAGCATTTT	CASSPGGGQPQHF
TRBJ2-1	-	-	TRBV2	TGTGCCAGCAGTGAATTCCCCCTAGCAGCGAGGAATGAGCAGTTCTTC	CASSEFPLAARNEQFF
TRBJ2-1	-	TRBD1	TRBV5-1	TGCGCCAGCAGCGTCGACAGGGCGAACAATGAGCAGTTCTTC	CASSVDRANNEQFF
TRBJ2-1	once	-	TRBV2	TGTGCCAGCAGTGAATGGGGGGGCTCTTATAATGAGCAGTTCTTC	CASSEWGGSYNEQFF
TRBJ2-1	-	-	TRBV23-1	TGCGCCAGCAAAAGTCTCCCGGACAACTACAATGAGCAGTTCTTC	CASKSLPDNYNEQFF
TRBJ2-1	-	TRBD2	TRBV2	TGTGCCAGCACCTCAGAACTAGCGGGAGTTGGTGAGCAGTTCTTC	CASTSELAGVGEQFF
TRBJ2-1	-	-	TRBV5-4	TGTGCCAGCAGCCCGCGGGCAGAACCCCGGAATGAGCAGTTCTTC	CASSPRAEPRNEQFF
TRBJ2-1	-	TRBD2	TRBV6-1	TGTGCCAGCTCTGGGACTAGTCGCAGTGAGCAGTTCTTC	CASSGTSRSEQFF
TRBJ2-2	-	-	TRBV9	TGTGCCAGCAGCGTAGTTTCTCGGGGGACCGTCGGCGGGGAGCTGTTTTTT	CASSVVSRGTVGGELFF
TRBJ2-5	-	TRBD1	TRBV7-9	TGTTCCAGCAGCGAGGACAGGGGGCAACCCCGTGGGGAGACCCAGTACTTC	CSSSEDRGQPRGETQYF
TRBJ2-1	-	-	TRBV5-4	TGTGCCAGCAGCTTGGATGGGGGCTCAAACTACAATGAGCAGTTCTTC	CASSLDGGSNYNEQFF